Listed below are T cell receptor beta chains from one sample, sequenced in a study of cytomegalovirus exposure and HLA in healthy donors. The data were produced by immunoSEQ multiplex PCR, yet TCRdb's version contains in-frame clones alone and is incomplete. This sample carries 150,000 to 200,000 clones, about 69% of them seen once, and the ten largest clones take 2% to 3%. Sequencing was done on a sample of PBMCs. These receptor sequences come from a human donor in good health. Both conserved end residues are part of each CDR3. The D gene is left open where the match is weak. Size is omitted from some rows. Given values are once, few, many or a class for expanded clones.

size,V,J,D,CDR3,DNA
-,TRBV7-2,TRBJ2-7,TRBD2,CASSLQRESYEQYF,TGTGCCAGCAGCTTACAGCGGGAGAGCTACGAGCAGTACTTC
-,TRBV7-3,TRBJ1-2,-,CASSPTGGFPNYGYTF,TGTGCCAGCAGCCCCACGGGAGGGTTTCCTAACTATGGCTACACCTTC
few,TRBV4-2,TRBJ2-3,TRBD2,CASSPLGAGGPDTQYF,TGTGCCAGCAGCCCCCTTGGAGCGGGGGGGCCAGATACGCAGTATTTT
-,TRBV5-1,TRBJ2-4,TRBD1,CASSLDRGSRQNIQYF,TGCGCCAGCAGCCTCGACAGGGGGAGTCGGCAAAACATTCAGTACTTC
-,TRBV18,TRBJ2-7,TRBD1,CASSPRQGADRSYEQYF,TGTGCCAGCTCACCCAGACAGGGGGCAGATAGGTCCTACGAGCAGTACTTC
-,TRBV6-5,TRBJ1-2,-,CASSHREYGYTF,TGTGCCAGCAGTCACAGGGAGTATGGCTACACCTTC
-,TRBV5-1,TRBJ2-5,-,CASSPYSFQKETQYF,TGCGCCAGCAGCCCATATAGCTTTCAGAAAGAGACCCAGTACTTC
-,TRBV5-1,TRBJ2-7,-,CASSGSTGLDYEQYF,TGCGCCAGCAGCGGCTCCACAGGGTTGGACTACGAGCAGTACTTC
-,TRBV7-2,TRBJ2-7,-,CASSTTGKDEQYF,TGTGCCAGCAGTACTACAGGGAAGGACGAGCAGTACTTC
few,TRBV19,TRBJ1-5,-,CASSMLYGENQPQHF,TGTGCCAGTAGTATGCTATATGGGGAGAATCAGCCCCAGCATTTT
-,TRBV11-2,TRBJ2-3,TRBD2,CASSLLTSGGADTQYF,TGTGCCAGCAGCCTGCTGACTAGCGGGGGGGCTGATACGCAGTATTTT
few,TRBV7-8,TRBJ2-3,-,CATTKGRVTDTQYF,TGTGCCACCACAAAAGGCAGGGTCACAGATACGCAGTATTTT
-,TRBV7-8,TRBJ1-3,-,CASSYLNGAGVILSGNTIYF,TGTGCCAGCAGTTATCTCAACGGGGCAGGGGTAATACTGTCTGGAAACACCATATATTTT
-,TRBV6-6,TRBJ1-2,TRBD1,CASSYRSGTGGDGYTF,TGTGCCAGCAGTTACCGATCCGGGACAGGGGGGGATGGCTACACCTTC
-,TRBV14,TRBJ2-2,TRBD1,CASSQRQGIGGELFF,TGTGCCAGCAGCCAACGACAGGGGATCGGCGGGGAGCTGTTTTTT
-,TRBV5-4,TRBJ2-7,TRBD2,CASSPDSSGLLEQYF,TGTGCCAGCAGCCCCGATTCTAGCGGATTACTAGAGCAGTACTTC
-,TRBV6-5,TRBJ1-2,TRBD1,CASSRTGGDGYTF,TGTGCCAGCAGCCGAACAGGGGGCGATGGCTACACCTTC
-,TRBV29-1,TRBJ2-7,-,CSVLGTSSARAYEQYF,TGCAGCGTTCTCGGAACCTCTAGCGCAAGGGCCTACGAGCAGTACTTC
-,TRBV6-5,TRBJ2-3,-,CASSAGTPVRDTQYF,TGTGCCAGCAGTGCCGGGACACCGGTCAGGGATACGCAGTATTTT
once,TRBV6-6,TRBJ1-6,-,CASSYTPNSYNSPLHF,TGTGCCAGCAGTTACACGCCTAACTCCTATAATTCACCCCTCCACTTT
-,TRBV20-1,TRBJ1-2,TRBD1,CSADRGRGYTF,TGCAGTGCGGACAGGGGGCGAGGCTACACCTTC
once,TRBV7-2,TRBJ2-7,TRBD2,CASSLEAASGGREQYF,TGTGCCAGCAGCTTAGAAGCGGCTAGCGGGGGGAGGGAGCAGTACTTC
-,TRBV7-6,TRBJ2-5,-,CASSLDQSKTQYF,TGTGCCAGCAGCTTAGATCAATCTAAGACCCAGTACTTC
-,TRBV7-9,TRBJ2-1,-,CASSPVLVNEQFF,TGTGCCAGCAGCCCCGTTCTCGTGAATGAGCAGTTCTTC
-,TRBV6-6,TRBJ2-7,-,CASSYSGQGYEQYF,TGTGCCAGCAGTTACTCGGGGCAGGGCTACGAGCAGTACTTC
-,TRBV10-3,TRBJ1-6,-,CAISESLTHTLLHF,TGTGCCATCAGTGAGTCCCTTACCCACACCCTGCTCCACTTT
-,TRBV9,TRBJ2-3,TRBD2,CASSPPGRGTDTQYF,TGTGCCAGCAGCCCCCCAGGGAGGGGCACAGATACGCAGTATTTT
-,TRBV5-4,TRBJ2-1,TRBD1,CASSLGQGPYNEQFF,TGTGCCAGCAGCTTGGGACAGGGACCTTACAATGAGCAGTTCTTC
-,TRBV4-3,TRBJ2-2,-,CASSQDGAGRNTGELFF,TGCGCCAGCAGCCAAGATGGCGCGGGGAGGAACACCGGGGAGCTGTTTTTT
-,TRBV6-5,TRBJ2-1,-,CASSYDYSLNEQFF,TGTGCCAGCAGTTACGATTACAGTCTCAATGAGCAGTTCTTC